This paragraph covers one T cell receptor beta chain sequence. What it binds is not known. This table comes from immunoSEQ multiplex PCR, and its TCRdb copy is limited to in-frame clones, with some not included. The sample records under 150,000 clones, about nine tenths being singletons. This sample is drawn from a study of Ad26.COV2.S vaccination and SARS-CoV-2 variants. Trimming took off 4 bases at V and 6 bases at J, with 16 bases between the two ends. This CDR3 region has 15 residues. Germline V gives CDR1 MGHRA, CDR2 YSYEKL. The study's findings and limits: The authors reported substantial breadth in spike-specific CD8+ and CD4+ T cell responses after vaccination. The study found similar non-spike TCR breadth in vaccine and placebo recipients. People given the vaccine had a wider spike-specific TCR breadth than placebo recipients did.

The genes are TRBV4-1 and TRBJ2-1; D tentatively reads TRBD1 or TRBD2 (6 bases each). This sequence was found in a human donor who had recovered from COVID-19. The input for sequencing was peripheral blood, taken after recovery from COVID-19. The CDR3 DNA reads TGCGCCAGCAGCCCGAAGAGGGGGGCGGGCAATGAGCAGTTCTTC. Its protein product is CASSPKRGAGNEQFF.